A selection of T cell receptor beta chains follows, all from one sample in a study of blood T cell repertoires in COVID-19. Sequenced by immunoSEQ multiplex PCR; TCRdb stores in-frame clones only, minus some. The repertoire holds 200,000 to 250,000 clones, with roughly 90% as singletons. Material: peripheral blood. The origin of the receptors is a woman in her forties with acute or convalescent COVID-19. Each CDR3 is given with its conserved first and last residue. A D gene is named only where the DNA matches it firmly. Rows may omit the clone size; those that give it use once, few, many or a size class.

J gene | D gene | V gene | clone size | CDR3 protein | CDR3 DNA
TRBJ1-2 | . | TRBV19 | once | CASSRARTRTGGYTF | TGTGCCAGTAGTAGGGCGAGGACACGCACGGGTGGCTACACCTTC
TRBJ1-2 | TRBD1 | TRBV19 | . | CASRRTGDGNYGYTF | TGTGCCAGTAGGCGGACAGGGGATGGGAACTATGGCTACACCTTC
TRBJ1-4 | TRBD1 | TRBV6-6 | . | CASSFPTGGRGEKLFF | TGTGCCAGCAGTTTCCCGACAGGGGGCCGAGGGGAAAAACTGTTTTTT
TRBJ2-1 | TRBD2 | TRBV19 | once | CASSQLAGGPGEQFF | TGTGCCAGTAGTCAACTAGCGGGGGGGCCTGGTGAGCAGTTCTTC
TRBJ1-1 | TRBD1 | TRBV27 | . | CASRGDRARTEAFF | TGTGCCAGCAGGGGAGACAGGGCTAGAACTGAAGCTTTCTTT
TRBJ2-5 | TRBD2 | TRBV27 | . | CASSHLPPRLAGGETQYF | TGTGCCAGCAGTCACCTCCCCCCTAGGTTAGCGGGGGGAGAGACCCAGTACTTC
TRBJ1-3 | . | TRBV3-1/TRBV3-2 | . | CASSQRVSGNTIYF | TGTGCCAGCAGCCAACGGGTCTCTGGAAACACCATATATTTT
TRBJ2-3 | . | TRBV25-1 | . | CASSGLRDSTQSTQYF | TGTGCCAGCAGTGGTCTCCGGGACTCCACACAGAGTACGCAGTATTTT
TRBJ2-4 | . | TRBV3-1/TRBV3-2 | . | CASSPRGAKNIQYF | TGTGCCAGCAGCCCACGAGGAGCCAAAAACATTCAGTACTTC
TRBJ1-5 | . | TRBV27 | . | CASSTGNGNQPQHF | TGTGCCAGCAGTACAGGGAATGGGAATCAGCCCCAGCATTTT
TRBJ2-3 | TRBD2 | TRBV6-4 | . | CASSDSGLAGGSTDTQYF | TGTGCCAGCAGTGACTCCGGACTAGCGGGGGGGAGTACAGATACGCAGTATTTT
TRBJ2-5 | TRBD1 | TRBV7-2 | . | CASSPGDRLMGETQYF | TGTGCCAGCAGCCCCGGGGACAGGCTCATGGGGGAGACCCAGTACTTC
TRBJ2-3 | TRBD2 | TRBV2 | . | CASSPTSGSTDTQYF | TGTGCCAGCAGTCCAACTAGCGGGAGCACAGATACGCAGTATTTT
TRBJ1-1 | TRBD1 | TRBV5-1 | . | CASSFQTGSNTEAFF | TGCGCCAGCAGCTTCCAGACAGGGTCGAACACTGAAGCTTTCTTT
TRBJ2-1 | . | TRBV7-6 | . | CASSLRGGPLESYNEQFF | TGTGCCAGCAGCTTGCGGGGAGGACCCCTAGAGTCGTACAATGAGCAGTTCTTC
TRBJ1-2 | . | TRBV12-5 | . | CASGLGQTTNYGYTF | TGTGCTAGTGGTTTGGGACAGACAACTAACTATGGCTACACCTTC
TRBJ2-2 | TRBD1 | TRBV5-1 | once | CASSSGTANTGELFF | TGCGCCAGCAGCTCCGGGACAGCGAACACCGGGGAGCTGTTTTTT
TRBJ2-2 | . | TRBV19 | . | CASTHRGHTGELFF | TGTGCCAGCACTCATCGGGGTCACACCGGGGAGCTGTTTTTT
TRBJ1-1 | . | TRBV6-1 | . | CASSEGGGYTEAFF | TGTGCCAGCAGTGAAGGGGGGGGCTACACTGAAGCTTTCTTT
TRBJ1-2 | . | TRBV3-1/TRBV3-2 | . | CASSQEPGLGYTF | TGTGCCAGCAGCCAAGAACCCGGGTTGGGCTACACCTTC
TRBJ1-6 | TRBD1 | TRBV6-5 | . | CASNQGTAIYSPLHF | TGTGCCAGCAACCAAGGGACAGCAATTTATTCACCCCTCCACTTT
TRBJ2-1 | . | TRBV7-2 | once | CASSPRQRNEQFF | TGTGCCAGCAGCCCCCGACAGAGGAATGAGCAGTTCTTC
TRBJ2-1 | . | TRBV5-1 | once | CASSLAGEQFF | TGCGCCAGCAGCTTGGCGGGTGAGCAGTTCTTC
TRBJ2-3 | TRBD2 | TRBV9 | . | CASSVGRTSGGAGTDTQYF | TGTGCCAGCAGCGTAGGGCGGACTAGCGGGGGGGCCGGCACAGATACGCAGTATTTT
TRBJ2-5 | . | TRBV15 | . | CATSRSRLLGETQYF | TGTGCCACCAGCAGATCGAGACTGTTAGGAGAGACCCAGTACTTC
TRBJ2-5 | . | TRBV6-5 | . | CASSPSGHFQETQYF | TGTGCCAGCAGTCCCTCGGGACATTTCCAAGAGACCCAGTACTTC
TRBJ2-3 | . | TRBV3-1/TRBV3-2 | . | CASSSRSFSTDTQYF | TGTGCCAGCAGCTCTCGTAGCTTTAGCACAGATACGCAGTATTTT
TRBJ2-3 | TRBD1 | TRBV19 | . | CATVRQGSTDTQYF | TGTGCCACCGTAAGACAGGGCTCTACAGATACGCAGTATTTT
TRBJ2-5 | TRBD2 | TRBV7-8 | . | CASSLVGGAPETQYF | TGTGCCAGCAGCTTAGTCGGGGGGGCCCCAGAGACCCAGTACTTC
TRBJ1-2 | . | TRBV9 | . | CASSGTSGRINYGYTF | TGTGCCAGCAGCGGAACATCAGGGAGGATTAACTATGGCTACACCTTC
TRBJ1-4 | . | TRBV12-5 | . | CASQAGGLANEKLFF | TGTGCTAGTCAGGCCGGGGGGTTAGCTAATGAAAAACTGTTTTTT
TRBJ2-2 | TRBD2 | TRBV2 | . | CASIVLAGGQNGELFF | TGTGCCAGCATTGTCCTAGCGGGGGGGCAAAACGGGGAGCTGTTTTTT
TRBJ1-6 | . | TRBV19 | . | CASSFGDSYNSPLHF | TGTGCCAGTAGTTTCGGGGACTCCTATAATTCACCCCTCCACTTT
TRBJ1-6 | . | TRBV27 | . | CASSFREYSPLHF | TGTGCCAGCAGTTTTCGGGAGTATTCACCCCTCCACTTT
TRBJ2-1 | TRBD1 | TRBV3-1/TRBV3-2 | . | CASSQSGGAYNEQFF | TGTGCCAGCAGCCAATCAGGGGGCGCCTACAATGAGCAGTTCTTC
TRBJ1-6 | . | TRBV3-1/TRBV3-2 | . | CASSLRDTKAPLHF | TGTGCCAGCAGCCTCAGGGATACGAAAGCACCCCTCCACTTT
TRBJ1-1 | . | TRBV19 | . | CASSIARAAEAFF | TGTGCCAGTAGTATAGCCAGGGCGGCTGAAGCTTTCTTT
TRBJ2-2 | . | TRBV6-5 | . | CASRIRSTGELFF | TGTGCCAGCAGAATACGGAGTACCGGGGAGCTGTTTTTT
TRBJ1-1 | . | TRBV9 | . | CASSGKSQGINEAFF | TGTGCCAGCAGCGGAAAATCACAGGGAATTAATGAAGCTTTCTTT
TRBJ1-2 | . | TRBV5-4 | . | CASSLNRSPYGYTF | TGTGCCAGCAGCTTGAACAGATCTCCCTATGGCTACACCTTC
TRBJ1-1 | . | TRBV10-1 | . | CASSDSGLTEAFF | TGCGCCAGCAGTGACTCGGGACTGACTGAAGCTTTCTTT
TRBJ1-2 | . | TRBV3-1/TRBV3-2 | few | CASSQGGYGYTF | TGTGCCAGCAGCCAAGGAGGGTATGGCTACACCTTC
TRBJ1-5 | . | TRBV28 | . | CASSLRDIGVWEYSNQPQHF | TGTGCCAGCAGTTTAAGGGACATTGGGGTTTGGGAATATAGCAATCAGCCCCAGCATTTT
TRBJ1-1 | . | TRBV9 | . | CASSVGAQPNTEAFF | TGTGCCAGCAGCGTGGGAGCACAGCCGAACACTGAAGCTTTCTTT